What follows describes a single TCR beta chain. As originally analysed: Using reference gene primer amplification, nucleated cell counts were estimated. Generated by immunoSEQ multiplex PCR, the TCRdb table keeps only in-frame clones and is missing some. From that table come the V and J calls and clone size; the DNA was used to work out D and trimming. This sample has approximately 480,000 clones, with nearly 90% found just once. These data originate in a study of blood T cell repertoires in COVID-19. Seattle patients were enrolled during active infection and followed longitudinally. The CDR3 contains 13 residues. Trimming pared 5 bases from V and 4 bases from J, leaving 12 bases between. Germline assignment: CDR1 SGHRS and CDR2 YFSETQ.

The J gene is TRBJ1-2, the V gene TRBV5-1; D unresolved. The origin of this receptor is a man aged 18 to 35 with COVID-19, enrolled during active disease. Input material: peripheral blood. The CDR3 loop reads CASSTDPSYGYTF. The CDR3 DNA sequence: TGCGCCAGCAGTACTGATCCGAGCTATGGCTACACCTTC.